The clone carrying this T cell receptor beta chain is a singleton in its sample. The sample originates from a study of CD8 T cells in Susac syndrome. The study sequenced TCR beta in blood CD8+ and CD4+ T cells. The multiple sclerosis controls consisted of treatment-naive patients with relapsing-remitting disease, either stable or active. CD8+ and CD4+ T cells were negatively isolated; TEMRA cells were FACS-enriched. Per germline, CDR1 SGHRS and CDR2 YFSETQ. V was clipped by 7 bases and J by 0 bases, with 8 bases between them. CDR3 length: 14 amino acids. Random hexamers primed reverse transcription of about 0.5 to 1 ug RNA. It was immunoSEQ multiplex PCR that amplified TCR beta CDR3 across 54 Vbeta and 13 Jbeta. MiXCR, run by TCRdb on the immunoSEQ multiplex PCR reads, gives a single entry per CDR3 protein. The table records 400,000 or so distinct CDR3 sequences, approximately 89% of them present only once.

The TCR was taken from a human donor with multiple sclerosis. The chain is built from TRBV5-1 and TRBJ2-6, with D uncertain. The sample consisted of CD8+ T cells from PBMCs. Written as DNA, the CDR3 is TGCGCCAGCGTAGAAAGCTCTGGGGCCAACGTCCTGACTTTC. It specifies CASVESSGANVLTF.